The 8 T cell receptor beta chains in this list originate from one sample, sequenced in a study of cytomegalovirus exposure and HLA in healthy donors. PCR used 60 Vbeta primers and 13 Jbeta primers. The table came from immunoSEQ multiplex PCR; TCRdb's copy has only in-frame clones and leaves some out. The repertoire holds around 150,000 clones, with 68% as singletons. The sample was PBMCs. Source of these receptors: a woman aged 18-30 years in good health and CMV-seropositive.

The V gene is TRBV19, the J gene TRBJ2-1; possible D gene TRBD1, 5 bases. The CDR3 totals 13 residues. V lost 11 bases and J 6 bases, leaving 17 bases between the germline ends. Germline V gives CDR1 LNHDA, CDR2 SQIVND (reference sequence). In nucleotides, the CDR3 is TGTGCCGCCCAGCCCCAGGGTGGCAATGAGCAGTTCTTC. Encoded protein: CAAQPQGGNEQFF.

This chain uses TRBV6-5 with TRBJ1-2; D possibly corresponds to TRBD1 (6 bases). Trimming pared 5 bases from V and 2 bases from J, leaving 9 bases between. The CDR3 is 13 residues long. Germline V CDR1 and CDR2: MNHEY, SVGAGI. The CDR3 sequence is CASSPQGNYGYTF. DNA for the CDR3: TGTGCCAGCAGTCCTCAGGGGAACTATGGCTACACCTTC.

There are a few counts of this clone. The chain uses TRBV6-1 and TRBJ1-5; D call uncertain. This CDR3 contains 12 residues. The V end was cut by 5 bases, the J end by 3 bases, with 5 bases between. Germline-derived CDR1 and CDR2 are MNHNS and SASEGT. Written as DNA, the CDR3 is TGTGCCAGCAGTCTATCCAATCAGCCCCAGCATTTT. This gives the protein CASSLSNQPQHF.

The CDR3 protein is CASSLSGMSQHF. CDR3 DNA: TGTGCCAGCAGTTTATCAGGGATGTCCCAGCATTTT. The rearrangement uses TRBV28 and TRBJ1-5, with D tentatively TRBD1 (5 bases). V shed 1 base and J shed 11 bases, with 9 bases lying between them. The germline V gene has CDR1 MDHEN and CDR2 SYDVKM. The CDR3 totals 12 residues.

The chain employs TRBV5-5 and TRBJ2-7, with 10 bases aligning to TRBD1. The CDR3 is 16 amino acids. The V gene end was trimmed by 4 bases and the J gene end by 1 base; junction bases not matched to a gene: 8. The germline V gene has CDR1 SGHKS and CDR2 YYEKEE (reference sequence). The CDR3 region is CASSRRGQGVSYEQYF. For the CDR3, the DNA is TGTGCCAGCAGCAGGCGTGGACAGGGGGTTTCCTACGAGCAGTACTTC.

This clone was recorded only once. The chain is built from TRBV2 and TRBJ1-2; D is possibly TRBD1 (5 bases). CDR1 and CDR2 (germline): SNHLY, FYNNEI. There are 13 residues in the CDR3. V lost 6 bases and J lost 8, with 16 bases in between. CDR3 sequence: CASRAPGLWGYTF. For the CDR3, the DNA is TGTGCCAGCAGGGCACCGGGACTCTGGGGCTACACCTTC. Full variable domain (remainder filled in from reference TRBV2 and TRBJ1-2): EPEVTQTPSHQVTQMGQEVILRCVPISNHLYFYWYRQILGQKVEFLVSFYNNEISEKSEIFDDQFSVERPDGSNFTLKIRSTKLEDSAMYFCASRAPGLWGYTFGSGTRLTVV.

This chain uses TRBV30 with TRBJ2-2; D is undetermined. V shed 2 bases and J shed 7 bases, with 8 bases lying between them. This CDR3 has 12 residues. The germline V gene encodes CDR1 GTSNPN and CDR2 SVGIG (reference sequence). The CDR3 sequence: CAWSPGGGELFF. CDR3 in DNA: TGTGCCTGGAGTCCGGGTGGCGGGGAGCTGTTTTTT.

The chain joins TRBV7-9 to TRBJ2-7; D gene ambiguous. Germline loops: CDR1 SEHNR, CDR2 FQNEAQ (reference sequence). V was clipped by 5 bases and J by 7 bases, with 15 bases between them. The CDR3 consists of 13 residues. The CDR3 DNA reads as TGTGCCAGCAGCCCAACACCCTTTGTGGAGCAGTACTTC. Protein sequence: CASSPTPFVEQYF. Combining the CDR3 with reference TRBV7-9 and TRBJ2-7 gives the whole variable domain DTGVSQNPRHKITKRGQNVTFRCDPISEHNRLYWYRQTLGQGPEFLTYFQNEAQLEKSRLLSDRFSAERPKGSFSTLEIQRTEQGDSAMYLCASSPTPFVEQYFGPGTRLTVT.